These 5 T cell receptor beta chains originate from one sample sequenced in a study of T cell repertoires in cytomegalovirus infection. Via MiXCR, TCRdb re-called the reads, giving one row per CDR3 protein. The sample records a few hundred thousand distinct CDR3 sequences, about 42% being singletons. Their recognized antigens are unknown. The input for sequencing was cultured PBMCs, taken from culture after CMV antigen stimulation. The receptors come from a human donor in good health (CMV status not recorded). Some clones in this sample may be carry-over from other donors' samples.

The rearrangement uses TRBV10-3 and TRBJ2-7; D perhaps matches TRBD2 (6 bases). The length of the CDR3 is 14 residues. Trimming pared 4 bases from V and 2 bases from J, leaving 12 bases between. Germline V gene sequence: CDR1 ENHRY, CDR2 SYGVKD. CDR3 bases: TGTGCCATCAGTGTAATGGGGGAGGCCTACGAGCAGTACTTC. Its translation: CAISVMGEAYEQYF.

The chain employs TRBV6-6 and TRBJ1-2; unclear D gene. Germline CDR1 and CDR2: MNHNY and SVGAGI (reference sequence). CDR3 length equals 16 residues. V was pared by 0 bases and J by 4 bases, with 15 bases between. CDR3 residues: CASSYSFQTSTYGYTF. The CDR3 region has the DNA TGTGCCAGCAGTTACTCGTTCCAGACCTCTACCTATGGCTACACCTTC.

This rearrangement joins TRBV7-2 to TRBJ2-7; 11 nucleotides agree with TRBD2. Germline assignment: CDR1 SGHTA and CDR2 FQGNSA. The CDR3 covers 19 residues. The CDR3 DNA reads TGTGCTACCGCGGTAGGGTTTACTAGCGGGGGTATCGCCTCCTACGAGCAGTACTTC. This sequence encodes CATAVGFTSGGIASYEQYF. The entire variable domain, with the rest obtained from reference TRBV7-2 and TRBJ2-7, is as follows: GAGVSQSPSNKVTEKGKDVELRCDPISGHTALYWYRQSLGQGLEFLIYFQGNSAPDKSGLPSDRFSAERTGGSVSTLTIQRTQQEDSAVYLCATAVGFTSGGIASYEQYFGPGTRLTVT.

This clonotype has just a few counts. The V gene is TRBV12-3 or TRBV12-4, the J gene TRBJ2-5, with TRBD2 matching 16 bases. CDR3 length: 17 residues. The V and J ends lost 6 bases and 1 base, in that order; junction bases with no gene match: 5. The CDR3 bases are TGTGCCAGCAGCACCGGGACTAGCGGGGGGGCCCAAGAGACCCAGTACTTC. Protein sequence: CASSTGTSGGAQETQYF.

This clonotype came up a few times. The chain has TRBV28 and TRBJ1-3; D remains ambiguous. Per germline, CDR1 MDHEN and CDR2 SYDVKM. CDR3 length: 13 residues. V gave up 6 bases and J gave up 2 bases, with 8 bases separating them. Here the CDR3 DNA reads TGTGCCAGCAGCTCGAACCCTGGAAACACCATATATTTT. The encoded protein is CASSSNPGNTIYF.